The text below deals with one TCR beta chain. This CDR3 spans 17 amino acids. The V segment lost 3 bases and the J segment 0 bases; nucleotides outside the gene matches: 7. Germline assignment: CDR1 SGHDT and CDR2 YYEEEE. The data derive from a study of tumor-infiltrating lymphocytes in localized non-small cell lung cancer. Study background: The cohort mixed smokers and never-smokers, several histologies, and some post-neoadjuvant-chemotherapy samples.

The table came from immunoSEQ multiplex PCR; TCRdb's copy has only in-frame clones and leaves some out. The sample lists 9,500 or so clones; 65% to 80% were seen once. The clonotype originates from a human donor with non-small cell lung cancer. The chain joins TRBV5-6 to TRBJ1-5; 9 bases align to TRBD1. The sequencing sample was made of uninvolved lung tissue not adjacent to the tumor. The CDR3 reads CASSSHRGPVSNQPQHF. The CDR3, as DNA: TGTGCCAGCAGCTCCCACAGGGGGCCTGTTAGCAATCAGCCCCAGCATTTT. Full variable domain (remainder filled in from reference TRBV5-6 and TRBJ1-5): DAGVTQSPTHLIKTRGQQVTLRCSPKSGHDTVSWYQQALGQGPQFIFQYYEEEERQRGNFPDRFSGHQFPNYSSELNVNALLLGDSALYLCASSSHRGPVSNQPQHFGDGTRLSIL.